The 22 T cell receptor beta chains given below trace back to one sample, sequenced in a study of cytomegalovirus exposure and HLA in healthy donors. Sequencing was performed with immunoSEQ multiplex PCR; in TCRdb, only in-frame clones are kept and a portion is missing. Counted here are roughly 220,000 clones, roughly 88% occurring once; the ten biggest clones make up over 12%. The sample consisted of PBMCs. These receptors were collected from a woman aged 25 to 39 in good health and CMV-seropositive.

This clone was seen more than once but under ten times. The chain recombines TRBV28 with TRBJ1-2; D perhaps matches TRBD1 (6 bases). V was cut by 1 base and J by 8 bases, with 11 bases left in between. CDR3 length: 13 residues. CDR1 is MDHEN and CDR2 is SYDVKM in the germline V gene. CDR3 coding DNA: TGTGCCAGCAGTTTATACCAGGGGCGGGGCTACACCTTC. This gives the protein CASSLYQGRGYTF.

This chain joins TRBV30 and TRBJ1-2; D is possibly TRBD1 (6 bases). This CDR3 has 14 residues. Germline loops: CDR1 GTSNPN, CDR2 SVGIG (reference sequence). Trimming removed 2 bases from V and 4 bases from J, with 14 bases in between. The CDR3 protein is CAWSFYRAAYGYTF. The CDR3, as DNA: TGTGCCTGGAGTTTTTACAGGGCGGCCTATGGCTACACCTTC.

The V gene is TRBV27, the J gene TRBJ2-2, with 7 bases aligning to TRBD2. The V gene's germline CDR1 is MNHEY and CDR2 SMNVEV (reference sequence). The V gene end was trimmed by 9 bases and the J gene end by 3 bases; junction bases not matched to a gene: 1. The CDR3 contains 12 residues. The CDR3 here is CARGGDTGELFF. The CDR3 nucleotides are TGTGCCAGGGGGGGGGACACCGGGGAGCTGTTTTTT.

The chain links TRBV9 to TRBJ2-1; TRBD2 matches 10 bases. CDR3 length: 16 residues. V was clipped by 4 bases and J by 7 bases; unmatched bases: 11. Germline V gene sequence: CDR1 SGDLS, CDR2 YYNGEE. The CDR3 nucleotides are TGTGCCAGCAGCCCGCGAATAGCGGGAGGTCGGAATGAGCAGTTCTTC. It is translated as CASSPRIAGGRNEQFF.

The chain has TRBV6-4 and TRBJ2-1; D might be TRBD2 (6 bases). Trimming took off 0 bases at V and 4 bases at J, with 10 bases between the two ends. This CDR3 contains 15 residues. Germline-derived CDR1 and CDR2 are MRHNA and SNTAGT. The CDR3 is CASSDSNGGYNEQFF. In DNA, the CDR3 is TGTGCCAGCAGTGACTCGAACGGAGGGTACAATGAGCAGTTCTTC.

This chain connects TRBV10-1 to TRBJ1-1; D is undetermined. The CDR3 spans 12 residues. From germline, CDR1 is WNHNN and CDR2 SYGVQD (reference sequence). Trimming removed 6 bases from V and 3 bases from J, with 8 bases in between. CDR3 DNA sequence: TGCGCCAGCAGGTCCGGGTACACTGAAGCTTTCTTT. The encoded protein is CASRSGYTEAFF.

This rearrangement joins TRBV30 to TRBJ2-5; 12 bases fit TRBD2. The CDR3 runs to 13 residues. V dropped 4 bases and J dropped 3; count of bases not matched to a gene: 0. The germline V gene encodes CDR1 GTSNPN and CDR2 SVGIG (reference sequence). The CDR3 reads CAWTSGREETQYF. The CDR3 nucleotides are TGTGCCTGGACTAGCGGGAGGGAAGAGACCCAGTACTTC.

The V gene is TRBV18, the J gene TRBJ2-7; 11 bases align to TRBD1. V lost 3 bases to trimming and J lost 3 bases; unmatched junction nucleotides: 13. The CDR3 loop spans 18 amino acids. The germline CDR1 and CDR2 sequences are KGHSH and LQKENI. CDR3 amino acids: CASSPYLVDRGLIYEQYF. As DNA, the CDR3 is TGTGCCAGCTCACCCTATTTAGTGGACAGGGGGCTCATCTACGAGCAGTACTTC.

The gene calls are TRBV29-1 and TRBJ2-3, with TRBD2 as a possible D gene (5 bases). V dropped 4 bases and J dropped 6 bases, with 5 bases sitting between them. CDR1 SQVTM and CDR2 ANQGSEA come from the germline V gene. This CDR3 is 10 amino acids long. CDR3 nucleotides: TGCAGCGTTGCGGGGGATACGCAGTATTTT. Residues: CSVAGDTQYF.

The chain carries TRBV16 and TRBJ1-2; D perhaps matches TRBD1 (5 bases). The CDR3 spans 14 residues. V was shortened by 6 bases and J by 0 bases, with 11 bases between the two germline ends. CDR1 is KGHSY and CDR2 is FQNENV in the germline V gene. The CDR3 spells CASSKDSANYGYTF. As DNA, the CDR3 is TGTGCCAGCAGTAAAGACAGTGCTAACTATGGCTACACCTTC.

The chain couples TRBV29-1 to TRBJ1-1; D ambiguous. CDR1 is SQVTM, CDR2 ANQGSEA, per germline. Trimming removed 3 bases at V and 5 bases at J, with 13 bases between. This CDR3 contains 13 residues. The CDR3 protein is CSVDILTSTEAFF. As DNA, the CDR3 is TGCAGCGTTGATATACTGACGTCTACTGAAGCTTTCTTT.

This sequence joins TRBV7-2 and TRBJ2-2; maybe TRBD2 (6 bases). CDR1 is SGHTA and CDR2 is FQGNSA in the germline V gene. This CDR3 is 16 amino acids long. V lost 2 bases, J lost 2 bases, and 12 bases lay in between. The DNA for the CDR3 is TGTGCCAGCAGCTTACAAACCGGGACTAACACCGGGGAGCTGTTTTTT. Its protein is CASSLQTGTNTGELFF.

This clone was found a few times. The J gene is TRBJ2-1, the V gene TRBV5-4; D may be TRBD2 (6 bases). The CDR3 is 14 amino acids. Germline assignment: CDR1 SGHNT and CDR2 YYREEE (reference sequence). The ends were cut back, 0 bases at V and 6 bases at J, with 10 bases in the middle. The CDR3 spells CASSLDWDFNEQFF. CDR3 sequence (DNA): TGTGCCAGCAGCTTGGACTGGGACTTCAATGAGCAGTTCTTC.

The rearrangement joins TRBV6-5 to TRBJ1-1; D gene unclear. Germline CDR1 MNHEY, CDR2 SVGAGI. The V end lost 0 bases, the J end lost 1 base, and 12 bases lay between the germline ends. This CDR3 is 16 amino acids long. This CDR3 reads CASSYSMGISNTEAFF. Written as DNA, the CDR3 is TGTGCCAGCAGTTACTCGATGGGTATCTCGAACACTGAAGCTTTCTTT.

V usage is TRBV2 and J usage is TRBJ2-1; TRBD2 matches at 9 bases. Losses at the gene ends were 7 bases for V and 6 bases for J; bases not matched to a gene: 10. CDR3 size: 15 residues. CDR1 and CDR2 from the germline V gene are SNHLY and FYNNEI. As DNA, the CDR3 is TGTGCCAGCATATCCGGGACTAGCTTTTTCAATGAGCAGTTCTTC. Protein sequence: CASISGTSFFNEQFF.

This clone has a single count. The CDR3: CASSFGVQGEQYF. The CDR3 DNA sequence: TGTGCCAGCAGCTTTGGGGTTCAGGGAGAGCAGTACTTC. This rearrangement joins TRBV7-3 to TRBJ2-7, with TRBD1 as a possible D gene (5 bases). Germline assignment: CDR1 SGHTA and CDR2 FQGTGA. The V gene lost 3 bases and the J gene lost 7 bases, with 13 bases spanning the gap. The CDR3 is 13 amino acids.

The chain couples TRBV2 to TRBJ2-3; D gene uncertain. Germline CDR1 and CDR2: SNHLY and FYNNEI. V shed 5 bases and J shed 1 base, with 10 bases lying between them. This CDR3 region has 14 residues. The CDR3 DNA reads TGTGCCAGCAGTCCTCGGATGGGCACAGATACGCAGTATTTT. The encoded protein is CASSPRMGTDTQYF.

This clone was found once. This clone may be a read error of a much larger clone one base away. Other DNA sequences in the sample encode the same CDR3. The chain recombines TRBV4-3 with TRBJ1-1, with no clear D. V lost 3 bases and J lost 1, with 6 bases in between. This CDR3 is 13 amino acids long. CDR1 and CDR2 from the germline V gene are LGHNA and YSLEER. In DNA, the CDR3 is TGCGCCAGCAGCCAGACGGGGAACACTGAAGCTTTCTTT. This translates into CASSQTGNTEAFF.

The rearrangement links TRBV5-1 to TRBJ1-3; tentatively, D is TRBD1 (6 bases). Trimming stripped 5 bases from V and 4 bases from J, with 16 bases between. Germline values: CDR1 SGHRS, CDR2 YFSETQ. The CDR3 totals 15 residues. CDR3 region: CASRANTGQGNTIYF. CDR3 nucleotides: TGCGCCAGCAGAGCCAATACAGGGCAAGGAAACACCATATATTTT.

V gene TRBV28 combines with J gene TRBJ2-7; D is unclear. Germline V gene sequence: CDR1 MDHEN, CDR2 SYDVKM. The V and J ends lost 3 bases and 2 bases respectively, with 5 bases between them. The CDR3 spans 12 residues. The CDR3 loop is CASSFSAYEQYF. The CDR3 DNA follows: TGTGCCAGCAGTTTTTCGGCCTACGAGCAGTACTTC.

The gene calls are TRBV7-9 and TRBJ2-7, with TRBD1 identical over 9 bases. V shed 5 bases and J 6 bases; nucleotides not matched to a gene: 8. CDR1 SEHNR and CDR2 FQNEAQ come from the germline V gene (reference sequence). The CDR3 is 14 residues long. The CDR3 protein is CASSAPGQGVEQYF. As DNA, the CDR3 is TGTGCCAGCAGCGCCCCGGGACAGGGCGTCGAGCAGTACTTC.

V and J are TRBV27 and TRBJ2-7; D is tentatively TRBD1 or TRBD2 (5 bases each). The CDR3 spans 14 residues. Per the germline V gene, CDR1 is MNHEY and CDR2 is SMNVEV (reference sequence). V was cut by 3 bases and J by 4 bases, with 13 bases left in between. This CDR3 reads CASSLGTEVYEQYF. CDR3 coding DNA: TGTGCCAGCAGTTTGGGGACGGAGGTTTACGAGCAGTACTTC.